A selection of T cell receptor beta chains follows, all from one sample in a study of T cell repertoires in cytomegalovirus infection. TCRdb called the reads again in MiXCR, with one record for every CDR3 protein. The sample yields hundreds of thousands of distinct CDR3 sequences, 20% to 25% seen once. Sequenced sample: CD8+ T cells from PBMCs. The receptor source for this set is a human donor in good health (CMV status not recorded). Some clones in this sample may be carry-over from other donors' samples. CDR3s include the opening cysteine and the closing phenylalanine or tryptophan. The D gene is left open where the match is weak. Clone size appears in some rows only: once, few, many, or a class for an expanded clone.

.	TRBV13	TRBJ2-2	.	CASSSIGSGELFF	TGTGCCAGCAGCTCCATAGGATCCGGGGAGCTGTTTTTT
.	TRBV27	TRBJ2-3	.	CATSTLGVTDTQYF	TGTGCCACCTCTACTCTTGGGGTCACAGATACGCAGTATTTT
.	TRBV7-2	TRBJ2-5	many	CASIQGGGALETQYF	TGTGCCAGCATCCAAGGAGGGGGGGCGTTGGAGACCCAGTACTTC
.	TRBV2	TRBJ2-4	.	CATQGTKNIQYF	TGTGCCACGCAGGGGACCAAAAACATTCAGTACTTC
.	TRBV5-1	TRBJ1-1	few	CASSENGAGVLNTEAFF	TGCGCCAGCAGCGAAAACGGAGCGGGCGTTCTGAACACTGAAGCTTTCTTT
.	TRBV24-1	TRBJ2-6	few	CATSLGEGAGANVLTF	TGTGCCACCAGTCTGGGGGAGGGGGCTGGGGCCAACGTCCTGACTTTC
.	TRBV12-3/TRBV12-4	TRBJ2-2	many	CASFFGELFF	TGTGCCAGTTTTTTCGGGGAGCTGTTTTTT
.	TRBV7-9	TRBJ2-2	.	CASSFFDRMNTGELFF	TGTGCCAGCAGCTTCTTCGACAGGATGAACACCGGGGAGCTGTTTTTT
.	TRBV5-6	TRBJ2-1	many	CASSLLNPGDEQFF	TGTGCCAGCAGCTTGTTAAACCCAGGGGATGAGCAGTTCTTC
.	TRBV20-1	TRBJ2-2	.	CSAELKGANTGELFF	TGCAGTGCTGAGCTGAAGGGGGCGAACACCGGGGAGCTGTTTTTT
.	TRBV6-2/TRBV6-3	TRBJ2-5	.	CASSLFQGLQETQYF	TGTGCCAGCAGCCTGTTCCAGGGACTCCAAGAGACCCAGTACTTC
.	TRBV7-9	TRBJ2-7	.	CASSSSQGRGEQYF	TGTGCCAGCAGCAGTTCTCAGGGGCGGGGAGAGCAGTACTTC
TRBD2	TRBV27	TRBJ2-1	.	CASSTKILTPPSGGSYNEQFF	TGTGCCAGCAGTACAAAAATCCTAACGCCCCCTAGCGGGGGGTCATACAATGAGCAGTTCTTC
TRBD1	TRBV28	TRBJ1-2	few	CASSQYGQEPANYGYTF	TGTGCCAGCAGTCAATACGGACAGGAACCCGCTAACTATGGCTACACCTTC
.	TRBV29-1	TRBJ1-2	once	CSANTGSGEGYTF	TGCAGCGCTAACACAGGGAGCGGCGAGGGCTACACCTTC
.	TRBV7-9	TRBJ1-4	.	CASSLVGGYEKLFF	TGTGCCAGCAGCTTAGTTGGGGGTTATGAAAAACTGTTTTTT
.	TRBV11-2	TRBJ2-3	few	CASSLEGGVTDTQYF	TGTGCCAGCAGCTTAGAAGGCGGGGTCACAGATACGCAGTATTTT
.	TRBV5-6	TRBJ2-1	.	CASSPTWEYLSYNEQFF	TGTGCCAGCAGCCCTACCTGGGAATACCTTTCCTACAATGAGCAGTTCTTC
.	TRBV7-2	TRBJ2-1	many	CASSPGVDEPYNEQFF	TGTGCCAGCAGCCCCGGGGTGGATGAGCCCTACAATGAGCAGTTCTTC
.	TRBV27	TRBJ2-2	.	CASSSTPRRTGELFF	TGTGCCAGCAGTTCCACCCCCAGGAGGACCGGGGAGCTGTTTTTT
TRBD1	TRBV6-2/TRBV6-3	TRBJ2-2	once	CANSPLGQENTGELFF	TGTGCCAACAGCCCTTTGGGACAGGAGAACACCGGGGAGCTGTTTTTT
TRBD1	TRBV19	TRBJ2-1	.	CASSPLAGTVFF	TGTGCCAGTAGCCCCCTGGCTGGGACAGTGTTCTTC
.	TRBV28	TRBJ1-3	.	CASSFPGLRSGYF	TGTGCCAGCAGTTTCCCAGGCCTCAGGAGTGGATATTTT
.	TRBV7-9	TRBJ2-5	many	CASSFETAIQETQYF	TGTGCCAGCAGCTTCGAGACAGCAATCCAAGAGACCCAGTACTTC
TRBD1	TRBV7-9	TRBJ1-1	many	CASRKGQGATEAFF	TGTGCCAGCAGGAAGGGACAGGGGGCGACTGAAGCTTTCTTT
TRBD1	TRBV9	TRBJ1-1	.	CASSVGTGSTEAFF	TGTGCCAGCAGCGTAGGGACAGGGAGTACTGAAGCTTTCTTT
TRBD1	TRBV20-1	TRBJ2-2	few	CSAPGQGQPGELFF	TGCAGTGCCCCGGGACAGGGGCAGCCCGGGGAGCTGTTTTTT
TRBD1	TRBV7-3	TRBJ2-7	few	CASSSSGQASYEQYF	TGTGCCAGCAGCTCCTCGGGACAGGCCTCCTACGAGCAGTACTTC
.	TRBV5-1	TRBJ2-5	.	CASSYSQVLQETQYF	TGCGCCAGCAGCTATTCACAGGTTCTCCAAGAGACCCAGTACTTC
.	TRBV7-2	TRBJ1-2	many	CASSSDYGYTF	TGTGCCAGCAGCTCCGACTATGGCTACACCTTC
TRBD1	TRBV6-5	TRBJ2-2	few	CASSPRDRAGGELFF	TGTGCCAGCAGCCCCCGGGACAGGGCAGGCGGGGAGCTGTTTTTT
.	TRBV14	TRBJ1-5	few	CASSQDHRVGGNQPQHF	TGTGCCAGCAGCCAAGATCACCGGGTCGGTGGCAATCAGCCCCAGCATTTT
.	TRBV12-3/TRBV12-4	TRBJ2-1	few	CASSLNPGVKEQFF	TGTGCCAGCAGTTTAAACCCGGGGGTCAAGGAGCAGTTCTTC
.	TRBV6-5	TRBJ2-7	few	CASSYSVSGSSYEQYF	TGTGCCAGCAGTTACTCGGTTAGCGGTAGCTCGTACGAGCAGTACTTC
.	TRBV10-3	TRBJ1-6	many	CAISEWDGQNSPLHF	TGTGCCATCAGTGAGTGGGACGGGCAAAATTCACCCCTCCACTTT
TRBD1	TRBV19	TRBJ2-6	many	CAAGLRQGAIVLTF	TGTGCCGCCGGACTCAGACAGGGGGCCATCGTCCTGACTTTC
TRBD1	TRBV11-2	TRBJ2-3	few	CASRQGGAGTDTQYF	TGTGCCAGCAGGCAAGGGGGCGCGGGTACAGATACGCAGTATTTT
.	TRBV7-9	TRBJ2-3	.	CASSPGTASLRGADTQYF	TGTGCCAGCAGCCCGGGGACAGCTTCTCTGAGGGGGGCAGATACGCAGTATTTT
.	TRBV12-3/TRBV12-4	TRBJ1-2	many	CASSLTVGYGYTF	TGTGCCAGCAGCCTGACCGTCGGGTATGGCTACACCTTC
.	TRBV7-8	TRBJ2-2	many	CASSLEEAGELFF	TGTGCCAGCAGCTTAGAGGAGGCCGGGGAGCTGTTTTTT
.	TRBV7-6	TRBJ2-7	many	CASSPGGGPNYEQYF	TGTGCCAGCAGCCCTGGTGGGGGACCGAACTACGAGCAGTACTTC
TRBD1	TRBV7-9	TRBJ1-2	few	CASSIGQENYTF	TGTGCCAGCAGCATCGGACAGGAGAACTACACCTTC
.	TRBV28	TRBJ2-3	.	CASSLGWGASKDDTQYF	TGTGCCAGCAGCCTAGGGTGGGGGGCCTCAAAGGACGACACGCAGTATTTT
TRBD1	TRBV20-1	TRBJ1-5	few	CSAREETGGMSNQPQHF	TGCAGTGCTAGAGAGGAGACAGGGGGCATGAGCAATCAGCCCCAGCATTTT
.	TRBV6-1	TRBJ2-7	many	CASSEAPTAGQGPYEQYF	TGTGCCAGCAGTGAAGCCCCTACGGCGGGGCAAGGACCCTACGAGCAGTACTTC
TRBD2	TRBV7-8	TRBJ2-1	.	CASSLGALAGGINNEQFF	TGTGCCAGCAGCTTAGGGGCCCTCGCGGGGGGGATTAACAATGAGCAGTTCTTC
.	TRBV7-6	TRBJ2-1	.	CASSLRGFVSYNEQFF	TGTGCCAGCAGCTTAAGGGGATTCGTCTCCTACAATGAGCAGTTCTTC
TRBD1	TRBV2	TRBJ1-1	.	CASRTTGGSGEAFF	TGTGCCAGCAGGACGACAGGGGGCTCGGGTGAAGCTTTCTTT
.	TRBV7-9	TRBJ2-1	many	CASSLVGGNSNEQFF	TGTGCCAGCAGCTTAGTCGGGGGTAATTCGAATGAGCAGTTCTTC
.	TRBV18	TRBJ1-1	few	CASSPTHSGQMNTEAFF	TGTGCCAGCTCACCTACTCATTCGGGACAAATGAACACTGAAGCTTTCTTT
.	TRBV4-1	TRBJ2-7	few	CASSQESGGTYEQYF	TGCGCCAGCAGCCAAGAGAGTGGGGGCACCTACGAGCAGTACTTC